This is a list of T cell receptor beta chains from one sample in a study of T cells in Graves' hyperthyroidism and ophthalmopathy. TCRdb ran MiXCR on the multiplex PCR reads and lists one entry per CDR3 protein. The repertoire includes roughly 520,000 distinct CDR3 sequences, less than 25% of them detected once, and 11% sits in the top ten. The specimen was blood. These receptors were obtained from a woman aged 25 to 39 with Graves' ophthalmopathy. Each CDR3 is given with its conserved first and last residue. D genes are given only for firm matches. Where a row states a size, it is once, few, many or the class of an expanded clone; other rows omit it.

DNA: TGCGCCAGCAGCTTGAATGGCGGGGGCGGCACTGAAGCTTTCTTT; CDR3: CASSLNGGGGTEAFF; V: TRBV5-1; size: few; J: TRBJ1-1; D: NA
DNA: TGTGCCAGCAGCCAAGCGAGGGGGGGCTACCAAGAGACCCAGTACTTC; CDR3: CASSQARGGYQETQYF; V: TRBV4-2; size: few; J: TRBJ2-5; D: NA
DNA: TGCAGTGCTAGTGGGGGGCAGGCTTACGAGCAGTACTTC; CDR3: CSASGGQAYEQYF; V: TRBV20-1; size: many; J: TRBJ2-7; D: NA
DNA: TGTGCCAGCAGTGCAGCGGGGGACACCGGGGAGCTGTTTTTT; CDR3: CASSAAGDTGELFF; V: TRBV2; size: many; J: TRBJ2-2; D: TRBD2
DNA: TGCGCCAGCAGCCAAGAAAGCGGGGGGGGCACAGATACGCAGTATTTT; CDR3: CASSQESGGGTDTQYF; V: TRBV4-3; size: many; J: TRBJ2-3; D: TRBD2
DNA: TGTGCCAGCAGGTCAGGGCGGCACACTGAAGCTTTCTTT; CDR3: CASRSGRHTEAFF; V: TRBV6-1; size: few; J: TRBJ1-1; D: NA
DNA: TGTGCCAGCAGCTTAGGTTCCGGGTCCATCTACGAGCAGTACTTC; CDR3: CASSLGSGSIYEQYF; V: TRBV7-8; size: NA; J: TRBJ2-7; D: NA
DNA: TGTGCCACCGCCCAGGGGGAAGAGACCCAGTACTTC; CDR3: CATAQGEETQYF; V: TRBV15; size: NA; J: TRBJ2-5; D: TRBD1
DNA: TGTGCCAGCAGCTTACGGGACAGCTATGGAAACACCATATATTTT; CDR3: CASSLRDSYGNTIYF; V: TRBV6-5; size: few; J: TRBJ1-3; D: TRBD1
DNA: TGTGCCAGCAGCTGGGGGCTCCGGGAGACCCAGTACTTC; CDR3: CASSWGLRETQYF; V: TRBV11-2; size: few; J: TRBJ2-5; D: NA
DNA: TGCATTGCGGGAGGGTTCGACGAGCAGTACTTC; CDR3: CIAGGFDEQYF; V: TRBV20-1; size: NA; J: TRBJ2-7; D: TRBD2
DNA: TGTGCCAGCAGTCTTTATTCGGGACGCAAGGCGAACACTGAAGCTTTCTTT; CDR3: CASSLYSGRKANTEAFF; V: TRBV12-3/TRBV12-4; size: few; J: TRBJ1-1; D: NA
DNA: TGTGCCAGCAGTTCGGACAGATGGGGATATAGCAATCAGCCCCAGCATTTT; CDR3: CASSSDRWGYSNQPQHF; V: TRBV28; size: many; J: TRBJ1-5; D: NA
DNA: TGTGCCAGCAGTTACGGGACGTACCAAGAGACCCAGTACTTC; CDR3: CASSYGTYQETQYF; V: TRBV6-5; size: many; J: TRBJ2-5; D: NA
DNA: TGTGCCAGCAGTGACCCAGGGGGAATTAACTACGAGCAGTACTTC; CDR3: CASSDPGGINYEQYF; V: TRBV25-1; size: NA; J: TRBJ2-7; D: TRBD1
DNA: TGTGCCACCAGAAACAGGGGCACTGAAGCTTTCTTT; CDR3: CATRNRGTEAFF; V: TRBV24-1; size: many; J: TRBJ1-1; D: TRBD1
DNA: TGTGCCTGGAGCCTAAACAACCCGTTGGGGAACACTGAAGCTTTCTTT; CDR3: CAWSLNNPLGNTEAFF; V: TRBV30; size: many; J: TRBJ1-1; D: NA
DNA: TGTGCCAGCAGCCCCGGGTGGCACCTTCAAGAGACCCAGTACTTC; CDR3: CASSPGWHLQETQYF; V: TRBV27; size: many; J: TRBJ2-5; D: NA
DNA: TGTGCCAGCTCAAGAACAGGGGAAAGGCCTGAAGCTTTCTTT; CDR3: CASSRTGERPEAFF; V: TRBV18; size: few; J: TRBJ1-1; D: TRBD1